This note documents a single T cell receptor beta chain sequence. The CDR3 is 15 residues long. The germline gives CDR1 SNHLY, CDR2 FYNNEI. With 5 bases clipped from V and 3 bases from J, the junction kept 9 bases outside the gene matches. This record belongs to a study of shared clonotypes between healthy human individuals. Some clones are missing from TCRdb's copy, which holds only in-frame ones; the method was immunoSEQ multiplex PCR. The sample consists of more than 2 million clones, around 93% of them appearing once. Naive CD8 populations comprised CD45RO-negative cells positively selected for CCR7, excluding terminally differentiated effector memory CD45RA+ cells.

The chain links TRBV2 to TRBJ2-7; 8 nucleotides match TRBD2. The TCR was taken from a man aged 18-30 years in good health. Some clones in this sample may be carry-over from other donors' samples. The sample consisted of naive CD8+ T cells from PBMCs. Written as DNA, the CDR3 is TGTGCCAGCAGTATCGGGAGGGCCAAGGTCTACGAGCAGTACTTC. Translation gives CASSIGRAKVYEQYF.